These T cell receptor beta chains were read from a single sample in a study of blood T cell repertoires in COVID-19. This table comes from immunoSEQ multiplex PCR, and its TCRdb copy is limited to in-frame clones, with some not included. The data contain under 350,000 clones, approximately 85% of them singletons. Source material: peripheral blood. Receptors were obtained from a human donor in a cohort sampled during active COVID-19. The CDR3 runs from the conserved cysteine through the conserved F or W. D genes are given only for firm matches. Rows may omit the clone size; those that give it use once, few, many or a size class.

cdr3_aa | cdr3_nt | j_call | d_call | clone_size | v_call
CASSIPLLPSTKTEAFF | TGTGCCAGTAGTATCCCTTTGCTACCGAGCACGAAAACTGAAGCTTTCTTT | TRBJ1-1 | - | - | TRBV19
CASSRGQGMSGNQPQHF | TGTGCCAGCAGTAGGGGACAGGGCATGAGTGGCAATCAGCCCCAGCATTTT | TRBJ1-5 | TRBD1 | few | TRBV27
CASSQATPRNEQFF | TGTGCCAGCAGCCAAGCAACTCCGAGGAATGAGCAGTTCTTC | TRBJ2-1 | - | - | TRBV3-1/TRBV3-2
CASSRDSSGNTIYF | TGTGCCAGCAGCCGGGACAGCTCTGGAAACACCATATATTTT | TRBJ1-3 | TRBD1 | - | TRBV3-1/TRBV3-2
CASSFRTDYNEQFF | TGCGCCAGCAGCTTTCGGACAGACTACAATGAGCAGTTCTTC | TRBJ2-1 | - | - | TRBV5-1
CASSFNSAGGLGKNIQYF | TGCGCCAGCAGCTTCAATTCAGCGGGGGGGTTAGGCAAAAACATTCAGTACTTC | TRBJ2-4 | TRBD2 | - | TRBV5-1
CASSSRDSRNNEQFF | TGTGCCAGCAGCTCCCGGGACAGTAGGAACAATGAGCAGTTCTTC | TRBJ2-1 | TRBD1 | once | TRBV7-9
CASSLILQNYGYTF | TGTGCCAGCAGCTTAATATTGCAGAACTATGGCTACACCTTC | TRBJ1-2 | - | - | TRBV7-2
CASSLRGSSNTGELFF | TGCGCCAGCAGCTTGAGAGGCAGCTCGAACACCGGGGAGCTGTTTTTT | TRBJ2-2 | - | - | TRBV5-1
CATSEHGGNQPQHF | TGTGCCACCAGTGAGCATGGAGGGAATCAGCCCCAGCATTTT | TRBJ1-5 | - | - | TRBV24-1
CASSLYLRTSGGTEQFF | TGTGCCAGCTCACTTTACTTAAGGACTAGCGGGGGGACTGAGCAGTTCTTC | TRBJ2-1 | TRBD2 | - | TRBV18
CASRVPGWTEAFF | TGTGCCAGCAGGGTACCGGGATGGACTGAAGCTTTCTTT | TRBJ1-1 | - | - | TRBV6-5
CASSYDTSNEQFF | TGCGCCAGCAGCTACGACACGTCCAATGAGCAGTTCTTC | TRBJ2-1 | - | - | TRBV5-1
CATSRDLGALNTEAFF | TGTGCCACCAGCAGAGATCTGGGAGCCTTGAACACTGAAGCTTTCTTT | TRBJ1-1 | - | - | TRBV15
CASSPGQGYTF | TGCGCCAGCAGCCCCGGACAGGGTTACACCTTC | TRBJ1-2 | TRBD1 | once | TRBV5-1
CASSQPDRFGYTF | TGTGCCAGCAGCCAACCCGACAGATTTGGCTACACCTTC | TRBJ1-2 | - | - | TRBV3-1/TRBV3-2
CASSGGQRGSGDTQYF | TGTGCCAGCAGTGGGGGCCAGCGGGGGTCCGGAGATACGCAGTATTTT | TRBJ2-3 | TRBD2 | - | TRBV2
CASLRQGANTEAFF | TGTGCCAGCCTTCGACAGGGAGCGAACACTGAAGCTTTCTTT | TRBJ1-1 | TRBD1 | - | TRBV18
CASSLGGPNTEAFF | TGTGCCAGCAGCTTGGGGGGCCCGAACACTGAAGCTTTCTTT | TRBJ1-1 | - | - | TRBV5-4
CASSLERNNEQFF | TGTGCCAGCAGCTTGGAGCGGAACAATGAGCAGTTCTTC | TRBJ2-1 | - | - | TRBV7-8
CASSQRRDYEQYF | TGTGCCAGTAGCCAAAGGAGAGACTACGAGCAGTACTTC | TRBJ2-7 | - | - | TRBV19
CASILAEKLFF | - | TRBJ1-4 | - | - | TRBV5-8
CASRRQTGDSPLHF | TGTGCCAGCAGACGACAGACGGGGGATTCACCCCTCCACTTT | TRBJ1-6 | - | - | TRBV27
CASSLRRGTPSGQFF | TGTGCCAGCAGCTTAAGGCGGGGGACTCCCTCAGGGCAGTTCTTC | TRBJ2-1 | TRBD2 | - | TRBV11-2
CASSVVWTRRGRSAYYYEQYF | TGTGCCAGCAGCGTAGTGTGGACCCGCCGGGGTAGGTCCGCTTATTACTACGAGCAGTACTTC | TRBJ2-7 | - | few | TRBV9
CASTGISYNEQFF | TGTGCCAGCACAGGTATCTCCTACAATGAGCAGTTCTTC | TRBJ2-1 | - | - | TRBV2
CATSRLRQGATEQYF | TGTGCCACCAGCAGACTTCGACAGGGGGCGACCGAGCAGTACTTC | TRBJ2-7 | TRBD1 | many | TRBV15
CASSLTGLEQYF | TGCGCCAGCAGCTTGACAGGATTGGAGCAGTACTTC | TRBJ2-7 | - | - | TRBV5-1